This TCR beta chain was sequenced for a study of shared clonotypes between healthy human individuals. This CDR3 is 15 amino acids long. Libraries were prepared by immunoSEQ multiplex PCR; TCRdb keeps only in-frame clonotypes and omits some of them. The table shows about a million clones, with more than 65% occurring only once. A CD45RA+ naive subset and a CD45RA-negative memory subset were split from CD4+ cells. This clone has just one count. V and J are TRBV12-2 and TRBJ2-7; the D call TRBD1 from the table was never checked on the DNA. TRBV12-2 is annotated as a pseudogene. The source material was memory CD4+ T cells sorted from blood. Subset denoted: CD45RA-negative fraction. This clonotype was sampled from a man younger than 35 in good health. CDR3 residues: CASRWTGIGPYEQYF. The CDR3 bases are TGTGCAAGTCGCTGGACAGGTATAGGCCCCTACGAGCAGTACTTC.